This T cell receptor beta chain came from a study of T cell repertoires in cytomegalovirus infection. As for the study in general: A matching HLA type, together with CMV infection, was signaled by public TCR beta signatures.

CDR3 length equals 11 residues. The germline gives CDR1 SGHTA, CDR2 FQGNSA. Trimming took off 5 bases at V and 4 bases at J, with 6 bases between the two ends. TCRdb re-analysed the reads in MiXCR, keeping a single row per CDR3 protein. The profile shows roughly 500,000 distinct CDR3 sequences, more than 15% of them singletons. This clonotype has a count of ten or more. Its antigen is unknown. Study observations and caveats: Individuals carrying CMV plus the relevant HLA were identified by cumulative frequency of public TCR beta families. In two of eight donors, the top clonotype was HLA-C-restricted CMV-specific.

The source of this sequence is a human donor in good health (CMV status not recorded). Some clones in this sample may be carry-over from other donors' samples. The genes are TRBV7-2 and TRBJ2-7; no definite D call. Specimen: CD8+ T cells from PBMCs. This CDR3 reads CASSGNYEQYF. Here the CDR3 DNA reads TGTGCCAGCAGCGGAAATTACGAGCAGTACTTC.